The TCR beta chain described here comes from a study of OX40 agonist ivuxolimab in advanced cancers. Across the study: Of mixed ages from 23 to 79 and averaging approximately 60 years, the group was more than 65% male.

There are 15 residues in the CDR3. J was trimmed by 3 bases and V by 5 bases; bases with no gene match: 5. Germline V CDR1 and CDR2: MNHEY, SVGAGI. The table came from immunoSEQ multiplex PCR; TCRdb's copy has only in-frame clones and leaves some out. Of over 65,000 clones detected, about 92% appear once; the ten largest clones hold 0.53%. This TCR derives from an adult with an advanced solid tumor such as melanoma, head and neck, liver or kidney cancer. The chain carries TRBV6-5 and TRBJ2-2, with 8 positions matching TRBD2. The sample in question was CD4+ or CD8+ T cells sorted from blood, obtained in a trial of the OX40 agonist ivuxolimab. Here the CDR3 reads CASSPGTRYTGELFF. CDR3 sequence (DNA): TGTGCCAGCAGTCCCGGGACTAGGTACACCGGGGAGCTGTTTTTT.